The 22 T cell receptor beta chains reported below all come from one sample, sequenced in a study of blood T cell repertoires in COVID-19. Using immunoSEQ multiplex PCR, the repertoire was profiled, and TCRdb retains in-frame clones only, with some absent. The sample lists around 250,000 clones; about 90% were seen once. The sample consisted of PBMCs or T cells enriched from blood (not recorded which). Receptors originate from a woman in her thirties or forties who had been exposed to COVID-19.

The chain recombines TRBV7-9 with TRBJ1-2, with 10 bases matching TRBD1. V dropped 4 bases and J dropped 8; count of bases not matched to a gene: 4. The germline V gene encodes CDR1 SEHNR and CDR2 FQNEAQ (reference sequence). The CDR3 spans 13 residues. In DNA, the CDR3 is TGTGCCAGCAGCTCCGGGACAGGGGACGGCTACACCTTC. This codes for CASSSGTGDGYTF.

The chain recombines TRBV12-1 with TRBJ1-5; TRBD1, the table's D call, was not compared with the DNA. TRBV12-1 is deemed a pseudogene. The CDR3 covers 17 residues. The CDR3: CASSSEDDREIYQPQHF. The CDR3 nucleotides read TGTGCCAGCAGCTCCGAGGATGACAGGGAAATATATCAGCCCCAGCATTTT.

V gene TRBV27 combines with J gene TRBJ2-1, with a weak D call TRBD1 (6 bases). Trimming took off 4 bases at V and 6 bases at J, with 28 bases between the two ends. The CDR3 runs to 19 residues. Germline lookup yields CDR1 MNHEY and CDR2 SMNVEV (reference sequence). The CDR3 reads CASSYYGGTKVPESNEQFF. The CDR3 nucleotides read TGTGCCAGCAGTTATTATGGGGGCACCAAGGTTCCCGAAAGCAATGAGCAGTTCTTC.

This sequence joins TRBV2 and TRBJ1-2; tentatively, D is TRBD1 (6 bases). The V gene lost 4 bases and the J gene lost 3 bases, with 9 bases spanning the gap. This CDR3 spans 13 amino acids. The V gene's germline CDR1 is SNHLY and CDR2 FYNNEI. The CDR3 protein is CASSVAGDYGYTF. In DNA form, the CDR3 reads TGTGCCAGCAGTGTTGCAGGGGACTATGGCTACACCTTC.

The chain has TRBV6-5 and TRBJ2-7; TRBD1 matches 8 bases. There are 15 residues in the CDR3. Germline V lookup: CDR1 MNHEY, CDR2 SVGAGI. V lost 6 bases to trimming and J lost 0 bases; unmatched junction nucleotides: 7. Here the CDR3 DNA reads TGTGCCAGCAGATGGGGGACAGGCTCCTCCTACGAGCAGTACTTC. This codes for CASRWGTGSSYEQYF.

On this clone: Germline and junction disagree at one end, which may indicate a read error. The V call is TRBV5-1, the J call TRBJ1-4, with 7 bases fitting TRBD1. The V gene's germline CDR1 is SGHRS and CDR2 YFSETQ. The CDR3 runs to 14 residues. CDR3 bases: TGTGCCAGCAGCCCTGTCGACAGGGTTGAAAAACTGTTTTTT. Amino acid sequence: CASSPVDRVEKLFF.

The sample holds one count of this clone. The V and J genes are TRBV4-2 and TRBJ2-1, with 10 bases that match TRBD2. After removal of 0 bases from V and 8 bases from J, the junction contained 10 bases not matched to a gene. CDR1 and CDR2 (germline): LGHNA, YNFKEQ. The CDR3 has 17 residues. CDR3 sequence (DNA): TGTGCCAGCAGCCAAGATTCCCTAGCGGGGGCACTCGATGAGCAGTTCTTC. This gives the protein CASSQDSLAGALDEQFF.

The rearrangement uses TRBV19 and TRBJ1-3; D possibly corresponds to TRBD1 (5 bases). There are 14 residues in the CDR3. With 4 bases removed from V and 0 bases from J, the gap between germline ends came to 7 bases. Looked up from germline, CDR1 is LNHDA and CDR2 is SQIVND (reference sequence). The CDR3 nucleotides are TGTGCCAGTAGTACAGGGCTCTCTGGAAACACCATATATTTT. It specifies CASSTGLSGNTIYF.

This chain uses TRBV3-1 (or the pseudogene TRBV3-2) with TRBJ2-2; D is ambiguous. Germline V gives CDR1 LGHDT, CDR2 YNNKEL (reference sequence). The V and J ends lost 4 bases and 6 bases respectively, with 6 bases between them. CDR3 length: 12 residues. Here the CDR3 DNA reads TGTGCCAGCAGCCTCACGGCCGGGGAGCTGTTTTTT. It specifies CASSLTAGELFF.

This chain uses TRBV27 with TRBJ2-7, with TRBD2 matching over 8 bases. CDR3 length equals 15 residues. J was trimmed by 2 bases and V by 5 bases; bases with no gene match: 8. CDR1 is MNHEY and CDR2 is SMNVEV in the germline V gene (reference sequence). The CDR3, as DNA: TGTGCCAGCAGTAAGGGGCGGGGGGAGACCTACGAGCAGTACTTC. Amino acids: CASSKGRGETYEQYF.

This clone was found once. This chain joins TRBV4-1 and TRBJ1-2; no reliable D call. CDR1 and CDR2 (germline): MGHRA, YSYEKL. The CDR3 extends over 14 amino acids. Trimming left V 4 bases short and J 4 bases short, with 13 bases between. The CDR3 DNA reads TGCGCCAGCAGCCGAACCCGGGAGAGCTATGGCTACACCTTC. The encoded protein is CASSRTRESYGYTF.

The rearrangement links TRBV19 to TRBJ1-6; no reliable D call. V was trimmed by 3 bases and J by 8 bases, leaving 17 bases between them. The CDR3 has 16 residues. Germline values: CDR1 LNHDA, CDR2 SQIVND (reference sequence). CDR3 nucleotide sequence: TGTGCCAGTAGTATCAGTGGGCACGGTGATCATTCACCCCTCCACTTT. Amino acid sequence: CASSISGHGDHSPLHF.

In the case of this clone: The junction departs from the called germline gene at one end, perhaps through a read error. This chain uses TRBV7-7 with TRBJ1-4, with 7 bases identical to TRBD1. CDR1 is SSHAT and CDR2 is FNYEAQ in the germline V gene (reference sequence). CDR3 length equals 14 residues. CDR3 DNA: TGTGCTAGCAGCGCAGGGACAGCTAATGAAAAACTGTTTTTT. It yields the protein CASSAGTANEKLFF.

The chain combines TRBV5-1 with TRBJ2-1; 11 bases line up with TRBD2. This CDR3 contains 16 residues. Trimming at V came to 4 bases and at J to 2 bases, leaving 5 bases not matched to a gene. Germline CDR1 reads SGHRS; CDR2 reads YFSETQ. The CDR3 spells CASSQLLAGAYNEQFF. CDR3 DNA: TGCGCCAGCAGCCAACTACTAGCGGGGGCCTACAATGAGCAGTTCTTC.

The chain is built from TRBV14 and TRBJ1-1, with unresolved D. The germline V gene encodes CDR1 SGHDN and CDR2 FVKESK. V was shortened by 3 bases and J by 1 base, with 18 bases between the two germline ends. The CDR3 spans 17 residues. CDR3 residues: CASSQTLKQIPNTEAFF. The CDR3 DNA sequence: TGTGCCAGCAGCCAGACCTTAAAACAGATACCGAACACTGAAGCTTTCTTT.

The chain couples TRBV28 to TRBJ1-4, with TRBD1 matching over 8 bases. The CDR3 consists of 15 residues. Unmatched junction bases numbered 10, after V lost 5 bases and J lost 8 bases. Germline lookup yields CDR1 MDHEN and CDR2 SYDVKM. CDR3 sequence: CASSTNRGVWEKLFF. The CDR3 bases are TGTGCCAGCAGTACCAACAGGGGGGTATGGGAAAAACTGTTTTTT.

The chain recombines TRBV2 with TRBJ2-6; D is ambiguous. With 6 bases removed from V and 0 bases from J, the gap between germline ends came to 6 bases. The germline CDR1 and CDR2 sequences are SNHLY and FYNNEI. This CDR3 spans 14 amino acids. Here the CDR3 DNA reads TGTGCCAGCAGCTCGGGCTCTGGGGCCAACGTCCTGACTTTC. Translating it yields CASSSGSGANVLTF. Using reference TRBV2 and TRBJ2-6 for the parts outside the CDR3, the full variable domain is EPEVTQTPSHQVTQMGQEVILRCVPISNHLYFYWYRQILGQKVEFLVSFYNNEISEKSEIFDDQFSVERPDGSNFTLKIRSTKLEDSAMYFCASSSGSGANVLTFGAGSRLTVL.

The rearrangement joins TRBV3-1 (or the pseudogene TRBV3-2) to TRBJ2-3, with 7 bases identical to TRBD1. Germline-derived CDR1 and CDR2 are LGHDT and YNNKEL (reference sequence). This CDR3 spans 13 amino acids. After removal of 6 bases from V and 4 bases from J, the junction contained 4 bases not matched to a gene. CDR3 DNA: TGTGCCAGCAGACAGGGGTCATCAGATACGCAGTATTTT. It is translated as CASRQGSSDTQYF.

This sequence joins TRBV2 and TRBJ2-5; 11 nucleotides align to TRBD2. CDR3 length: 17 residues. Germline CDR1 SNHLY, CDR2 FYNNEI. With V trimmed by 4 bases and J by 5 bases, 12 bases remained unmatched. For the CDR3, the DNA is TGTGCCAGCAGTGCCCTAGCGGGGGGCCCGGTTTCTGAGACCCAGTACTTC. The encoded protein is CASSALAGGPVSETQYF.

The V gene is TRBV27, the J gene TRBJ2-1; 8 bases match TRBD2. This CDR3 has 15 residues. CDR1 and CDR2 from the germline V gene are MNHEY and SMNVEV (reference sequence). The junction had 10 bases not matched to a gene; V was cut back by 8 bases and J by 4 bases. The CDR3 loop is CASHREGYSYNEQFF. Here the CDR3 DNA reads TGTGCCAGCCACCGGGAGGGATACTCATACAATGAGCAGTTCTTC.

V usage is TRBV29-1 and J usage is TRBJ2-2, with 9 bases aligning to TRBD1. Per the germline V gene, CDR1 is SQVTM and CDR2 is ANQGSEA. The CDR3 has 13 amino acids. With V trimmed by 7 bases and J by 5 bases, 5 bases remained unmatched. The CDR3 region has the DNA TGCAGCGGGGGACAGGGTCATACCGGGGAGCTGTTTTTT. It is translated as CSGGQGHTGELFF.

The chain joins TRBV19 to TRBJ2-5; TRBD2 agrees at 7 bases. Trimming at V came to 4 bases and at J to 4 bases, leaving 18 bases not matched to a gene. Germline values: CDR1 LNHDA, CDR2 SQIVND (reference sequence). The CDR3 has 18 residues. CDR3 sequence: CASSTGGKVSGLGETQYF. The CDR3 DNA reads TGTGCCAGTAGTACCGGGGGGAAAGTATCGGGACTGGGAGAGACCCAGTACTTC.